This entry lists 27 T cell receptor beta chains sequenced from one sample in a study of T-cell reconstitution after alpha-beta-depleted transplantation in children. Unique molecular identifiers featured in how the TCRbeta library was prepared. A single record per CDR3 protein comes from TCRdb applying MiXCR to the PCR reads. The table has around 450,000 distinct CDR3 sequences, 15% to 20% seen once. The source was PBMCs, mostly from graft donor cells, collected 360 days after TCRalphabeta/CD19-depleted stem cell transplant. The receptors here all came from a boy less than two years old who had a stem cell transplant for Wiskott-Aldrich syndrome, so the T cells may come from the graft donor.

Here the CDR3 DNA reads TGTGCCACCAGTGATTGGGCTACTAGCGGAGAAGAGACCCAGTACTTC. It encodes CATSDWATSGEETQYF. The chain links TRBV24-1 to TRBJ2-5, with TRBD2 identical over 8 bases. The CDR3 has 16 residues. Trimming took 2 bases from V and 3 from J; bases not matched to a gene: 7. Germline values: CDR1 KGHDR, CDR2 SFDVKD.

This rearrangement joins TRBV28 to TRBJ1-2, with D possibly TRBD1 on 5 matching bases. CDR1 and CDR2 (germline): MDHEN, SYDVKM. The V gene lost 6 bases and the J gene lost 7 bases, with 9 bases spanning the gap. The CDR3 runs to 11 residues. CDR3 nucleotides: TGTGCCAGCAGCACGGGGGGTGGCTACACCTTC. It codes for CASSTGGGYTF.

The CDR3 region has the DNA TGTGCCAGCAGCCGGGACCACCTGCCCACAGATACGCAGTATTTT. Translating it yields CASSRDHLPTDTQYF. The V call is TRBV7-2, the J call TRBJ2-3; D tentatively reads TRBD1 or TRBD2 (5 bases each). The CDR3 has 15 amino acids. Per the germline V gene, CDR1 is SGHTA and CDR2 is FQGNSA. V was pared by 5 bases and J by 2 bases, with 14 bases between.

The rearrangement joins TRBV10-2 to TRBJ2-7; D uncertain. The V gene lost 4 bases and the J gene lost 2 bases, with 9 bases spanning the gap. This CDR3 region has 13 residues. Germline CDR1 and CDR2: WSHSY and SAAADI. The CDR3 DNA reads TGCGCCAGCAGTGTCGTAGCAGCCTACGAGCAGTACTTC. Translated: CASSVVAAYEQYF.

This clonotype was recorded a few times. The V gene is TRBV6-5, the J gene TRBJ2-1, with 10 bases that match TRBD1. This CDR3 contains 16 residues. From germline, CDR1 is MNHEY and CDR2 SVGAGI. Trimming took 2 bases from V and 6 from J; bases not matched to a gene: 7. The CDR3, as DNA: TGTGCCAGCAGTTACGTTGGGACAGGGGTGGGCAATGAGCAGTTCTTC. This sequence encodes CASSYVGTGVGNEQFF.

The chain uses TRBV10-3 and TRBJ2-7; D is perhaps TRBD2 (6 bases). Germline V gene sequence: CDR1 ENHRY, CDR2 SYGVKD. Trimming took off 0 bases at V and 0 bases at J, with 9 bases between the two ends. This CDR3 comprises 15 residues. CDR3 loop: CAISESRGASYEQYF. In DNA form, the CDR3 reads TGTGCCATCAGTGAGTCGCGGGGAGCCTCCTACGAGCAGTACTTC.

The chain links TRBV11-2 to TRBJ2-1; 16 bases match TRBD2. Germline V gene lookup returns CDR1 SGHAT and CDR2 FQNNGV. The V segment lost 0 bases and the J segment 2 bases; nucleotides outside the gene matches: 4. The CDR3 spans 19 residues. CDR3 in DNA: TGTGCCAGCAGCTTAGAAGGGACTAGCGGGGGGGGTCCCTACAATGAGCAGTTCTTC. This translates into CASSLEGTSGGGPYNEQFF.

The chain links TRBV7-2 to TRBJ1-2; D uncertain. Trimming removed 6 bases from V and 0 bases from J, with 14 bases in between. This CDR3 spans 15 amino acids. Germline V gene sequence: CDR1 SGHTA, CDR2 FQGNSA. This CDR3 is CASRLLAETNYGYTF. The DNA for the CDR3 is TGTGCCAGCAGGTTGTTGGCAGAAACTAACTATGGCTACACCTTC.

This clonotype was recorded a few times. CDR3 DNA: TGTGCCACAACCTCCTACAATGAGCAGTTCTTC. It codes for CATTSYNEQFF. V is TRBV10-3 and J is TRBJ2-1; no firm D call. The V gene lost 10 bases and the J gene lost 0 bases, with 4 bases spanning the gap. Germline CDR1 ENHRY, CDR2 SYGVKD. The CDR3 contains 11 residues.

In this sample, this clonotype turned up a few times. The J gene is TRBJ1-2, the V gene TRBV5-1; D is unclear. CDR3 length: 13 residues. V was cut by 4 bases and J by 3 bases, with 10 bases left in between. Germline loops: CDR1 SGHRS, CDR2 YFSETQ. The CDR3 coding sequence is TGCGCCAGCAGCATCGGACTTCACTATGGCTACACCTTC. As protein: CASSIGLHYGYTF. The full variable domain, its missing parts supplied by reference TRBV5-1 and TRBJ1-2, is KAGVTQTPRYLIKTRGQQVTLSCSPISGHRSVSWYQQTPGQGLQFLFEYFSETQRNKGNFPGRFSGRQFSNSRSEMNVSTLELGDSALYLCASSIGLHYGYTFGSGTRLTVV.

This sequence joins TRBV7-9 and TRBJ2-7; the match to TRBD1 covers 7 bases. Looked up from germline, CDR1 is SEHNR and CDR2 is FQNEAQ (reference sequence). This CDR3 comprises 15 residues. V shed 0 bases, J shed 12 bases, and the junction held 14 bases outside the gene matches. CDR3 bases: TGTGCCAGCAGCTTAGCGGGGACCCCTCAAAGGGGGCTGTACTTC. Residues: CASSLAGTPQRGLYF. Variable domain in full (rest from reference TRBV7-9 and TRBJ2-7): DTGVSQNPRHKITKRGQNVTFRCDPISEHNRLYWYRQTLGQGPEFLTYFQNEAQLEKSRLLSDRFSAERPKGSFSTLEIQRTEQGDSAMYLCASSLAGTPQRGLYFGPGTRLTVT.

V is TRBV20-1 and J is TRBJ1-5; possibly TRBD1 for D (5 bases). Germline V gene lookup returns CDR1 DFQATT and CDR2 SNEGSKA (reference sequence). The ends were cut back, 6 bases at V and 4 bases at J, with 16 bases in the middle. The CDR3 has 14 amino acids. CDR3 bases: TGCAGTGCCACCCGGGACGGCACAAATCAGCCCCAGCATTTT. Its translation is CSATRDGTNQPQHF.

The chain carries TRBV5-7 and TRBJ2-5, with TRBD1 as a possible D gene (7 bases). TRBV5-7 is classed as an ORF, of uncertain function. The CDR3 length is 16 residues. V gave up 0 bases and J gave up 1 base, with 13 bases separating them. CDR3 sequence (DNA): TGTGCCAGCAGCTTGGCTCTTCAGGGGGGCCAAGAGACCCAGTACTTC. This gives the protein CASSLALQGGQETQYF.

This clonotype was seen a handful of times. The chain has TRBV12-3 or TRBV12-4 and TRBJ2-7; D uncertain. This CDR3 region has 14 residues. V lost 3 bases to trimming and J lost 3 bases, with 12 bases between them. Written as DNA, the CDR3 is TGTGCCAGCAGTTTTAATGCCCCTCTCTACGAGCAGTACTTC. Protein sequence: CASSFNAPLYEQYF.

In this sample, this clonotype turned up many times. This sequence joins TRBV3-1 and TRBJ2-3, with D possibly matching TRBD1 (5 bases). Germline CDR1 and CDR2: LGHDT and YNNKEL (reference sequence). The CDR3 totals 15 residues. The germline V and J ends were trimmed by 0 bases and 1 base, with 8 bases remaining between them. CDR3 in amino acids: CASSQDIRGTDTQYF. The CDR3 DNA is TGTGCCAGCAGCCAAGATATCAGGGGCACAGATACGCAGTATTTT.

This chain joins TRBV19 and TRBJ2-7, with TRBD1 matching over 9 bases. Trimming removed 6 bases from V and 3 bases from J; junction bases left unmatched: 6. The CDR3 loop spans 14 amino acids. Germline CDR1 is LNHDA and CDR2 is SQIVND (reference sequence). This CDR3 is CASSTGTGNYEQYF. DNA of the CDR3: TGTGCCAGTAGCACTGGGACAGGGAACTACGAGCAGTACTTC.

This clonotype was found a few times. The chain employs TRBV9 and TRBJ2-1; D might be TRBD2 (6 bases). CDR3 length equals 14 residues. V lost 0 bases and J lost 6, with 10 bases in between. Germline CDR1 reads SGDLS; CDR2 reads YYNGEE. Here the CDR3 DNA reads TGTGCCAGCAGCGTAGCGGACTACCCCAATGAGCAGTTCTTC. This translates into CASSVADYPNEQFF.

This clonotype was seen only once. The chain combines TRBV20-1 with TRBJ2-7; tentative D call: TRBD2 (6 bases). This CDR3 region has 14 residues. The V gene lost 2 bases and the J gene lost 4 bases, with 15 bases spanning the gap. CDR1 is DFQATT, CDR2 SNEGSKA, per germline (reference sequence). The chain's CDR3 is CSARTRRGFYEQYF. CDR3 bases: TGCAGTGCTAGAACCCGGAGGGGCTTTTACGAGCAGTACTTC.

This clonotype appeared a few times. The CDR3 DNA sequence: TGTGCCAGCGGGGACAGGATATCCTACGAGCAGTACTTC. Protein sequence: CASGDRISYEQYF. The rearrangement uses TRBV27 and TRBJ2-7; 8 nucleotides match TRBD1. Trimming at V came to 8 bases and at J to 1 base, leaving 4 bases not matched to a gene. Germline assignment: CDR1 MNHEY and CDR2 SMNVEV (reference sequence). The CDR3 extends over 13 amino acids.

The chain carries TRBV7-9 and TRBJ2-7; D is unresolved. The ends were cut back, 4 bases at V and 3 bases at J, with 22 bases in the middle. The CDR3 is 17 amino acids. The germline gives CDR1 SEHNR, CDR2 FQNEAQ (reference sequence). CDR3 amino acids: CASSYRPGPLRNYEQYF. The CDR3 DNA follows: TGTGCCAGCAGCTACCGACCAGGTCCCCTTAGGAACTACGAGCAGTACTTC. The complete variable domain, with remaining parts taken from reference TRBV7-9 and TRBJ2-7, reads DTGVSQNPRHKITKRGQNVTFRCDPISEHNRLYWYRQTLGQGPEFLTYFQNEAQLEKSRLLSDRFSAERPKGSFSTLEIQRTEQGDSAMYLCASSYRPGPLRNYEQYFGPGTRLTVT.

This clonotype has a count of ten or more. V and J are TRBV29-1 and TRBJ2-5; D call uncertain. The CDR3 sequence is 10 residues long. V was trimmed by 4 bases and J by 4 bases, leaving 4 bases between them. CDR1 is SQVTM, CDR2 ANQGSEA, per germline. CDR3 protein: CSVGRETQYF. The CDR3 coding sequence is TGCAGCGTTGGGAGAGAGACCCAGTACTTC.

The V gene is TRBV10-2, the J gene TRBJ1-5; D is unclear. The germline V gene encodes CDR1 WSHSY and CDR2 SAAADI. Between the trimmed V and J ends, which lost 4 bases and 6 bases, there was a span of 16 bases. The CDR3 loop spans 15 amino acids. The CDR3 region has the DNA TGCGCCAGCAGTGCTGTCCGTGGGTACATTCAGCCCCAGCATTTT. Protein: CASSAVRGYIQPQHF.

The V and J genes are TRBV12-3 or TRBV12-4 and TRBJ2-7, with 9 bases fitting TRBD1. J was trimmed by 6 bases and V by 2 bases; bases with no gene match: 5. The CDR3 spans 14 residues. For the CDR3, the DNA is TGTGCCAGCAGTTTATCGGGACAGGGCCGCGAGCAGTACTTC. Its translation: CASSLSGQGREQYF.

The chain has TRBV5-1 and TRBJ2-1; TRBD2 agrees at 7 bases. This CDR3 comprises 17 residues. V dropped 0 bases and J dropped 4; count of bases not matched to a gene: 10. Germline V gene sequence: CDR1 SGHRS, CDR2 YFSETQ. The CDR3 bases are TGCGCCAGCAGCTTGGATAGGGGAGGGATCGGATACAATGAGCAGTTCTTC. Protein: CASSLDRGGIGYNEQFF.

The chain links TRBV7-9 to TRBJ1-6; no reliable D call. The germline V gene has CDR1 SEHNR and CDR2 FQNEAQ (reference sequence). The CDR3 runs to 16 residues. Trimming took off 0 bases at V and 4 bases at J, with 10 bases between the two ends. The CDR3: CASSLASWGYNSPLHF. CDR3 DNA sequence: TGTGCCAGCAGCTTAGCCTCGTGGGGTTATAATTCACCCCTCCACTTT. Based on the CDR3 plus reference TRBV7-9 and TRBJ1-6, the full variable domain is DTGVSQNPRHKITKRGQNVTFRCDPISEHNRLYWYRQTLGQGPEFLTYFQNEAQLEKSRLLSDRFSAERPKGSFSTLEIQRTEQGDSAMYLCASSLASWGYNSPLHFGNGTRLTVT.

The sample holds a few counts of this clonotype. The CDR3 protein is CAASGGNYNEQFF. The CDR3, as DNA: TGTGCCGCAAGCGGGGGAAATTACAATGAGCAGTTCTTC. The rearrangement joins TRBV25-1 to TRBJ2-1; 8 nucleotides agree with TRBD2. The junction had 7 bases not matched to a gene; V was cut back by 11 bases and J by 4 bases. The CDR3 is made up of 13 amino acids. Germline CDR1 is MGHDK and CDR2 is SYGVNS.

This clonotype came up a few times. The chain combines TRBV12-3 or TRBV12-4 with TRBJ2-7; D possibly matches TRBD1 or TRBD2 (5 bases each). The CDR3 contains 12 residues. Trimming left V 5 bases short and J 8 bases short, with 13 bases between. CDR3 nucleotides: TGTGCCAGCAGTGCCCCACCGGGACAGCAGTACTTC. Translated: CASSAPPGQQYF.